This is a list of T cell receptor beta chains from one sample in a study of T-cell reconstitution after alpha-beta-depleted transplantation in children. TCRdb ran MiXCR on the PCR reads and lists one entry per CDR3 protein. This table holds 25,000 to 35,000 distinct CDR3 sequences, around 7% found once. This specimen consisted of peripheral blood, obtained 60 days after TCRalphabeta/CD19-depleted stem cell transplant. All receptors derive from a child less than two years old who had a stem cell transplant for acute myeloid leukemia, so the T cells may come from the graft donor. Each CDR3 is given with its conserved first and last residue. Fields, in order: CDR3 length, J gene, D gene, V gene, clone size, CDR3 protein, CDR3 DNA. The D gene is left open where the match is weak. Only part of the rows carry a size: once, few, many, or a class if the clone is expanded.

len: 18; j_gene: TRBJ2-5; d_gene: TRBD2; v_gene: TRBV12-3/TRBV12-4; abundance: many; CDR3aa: CASSFRTSGGVVQETQYF; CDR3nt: TGTGCCAGCAGTTTTAGGACTAGCGGGGGGGTGGTCCAAGAGACCCAGTACTTC
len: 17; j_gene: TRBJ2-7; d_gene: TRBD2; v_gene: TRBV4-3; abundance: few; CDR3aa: CASSQASGRAPAYEQYF; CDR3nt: TGCGCCAGCAGCCAAGCTAGCGGGAGGGCCCCCGCCTACGAGCAGTACTTC
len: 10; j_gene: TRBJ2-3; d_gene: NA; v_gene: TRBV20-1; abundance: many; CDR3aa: CSAAADTQYF; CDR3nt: TGCAGTGCTGCCGCAGATACGCAGTATTTT
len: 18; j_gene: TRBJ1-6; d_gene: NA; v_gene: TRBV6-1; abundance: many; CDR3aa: CASSLLDPADSYNSPLHF; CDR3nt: TGTGCCAGCAGCCTACTGGACCCGGCTGATTCTTATAATTCACCCCTCCACTTT
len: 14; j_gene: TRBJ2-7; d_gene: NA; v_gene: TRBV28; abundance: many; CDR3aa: CASSLVERHWEQYF; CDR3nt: TGTGCCAGCAGTTTAGTGGAACGGCACTGGGAGCAGTACTTC
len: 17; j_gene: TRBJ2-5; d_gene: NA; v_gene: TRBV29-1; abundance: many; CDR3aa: CSVIGDFRWGYQETQYF; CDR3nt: TGCAGCGTAATTGGGGATTTTCGGTGGGGGTACCAAGAGACCCAGTACTTC
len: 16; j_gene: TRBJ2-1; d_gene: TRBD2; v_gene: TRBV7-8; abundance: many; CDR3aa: CASSLAVSSGDNEQFF; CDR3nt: TGTGCCAGCAGCTTAGCTGTGTCTAGCGGGGACAATGAGCAGTTCTTC
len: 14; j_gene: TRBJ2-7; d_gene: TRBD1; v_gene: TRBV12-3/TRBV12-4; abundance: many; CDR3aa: CASRPGTGPYEQYF; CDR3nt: TGTGCCAGCAGACCCGGGACAGGTCCCTACGAGCAGTACTTC
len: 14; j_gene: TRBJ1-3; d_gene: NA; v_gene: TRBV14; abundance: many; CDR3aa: CASSQRQPGNTIYF; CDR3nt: TGTGCCAGCAGCCAACGACAGCCGGGAAACACCATATATTTT
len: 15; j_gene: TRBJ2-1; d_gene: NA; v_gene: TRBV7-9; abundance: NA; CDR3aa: CASSLGQTEYNEQFF; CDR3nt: TGTGCCAGCAGCTTAGGGCAGACGGAGTACAATGAGCAGTTCTTC
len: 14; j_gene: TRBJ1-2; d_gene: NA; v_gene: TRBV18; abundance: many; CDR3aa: CASSPKVSNYGYTF; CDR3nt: TGTGCCAGCTCACCGAAAGTTTCTAACTATGGCTACACCTTC
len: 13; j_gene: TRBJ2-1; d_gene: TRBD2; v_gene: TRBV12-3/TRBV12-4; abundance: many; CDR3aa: CASSSNLAGWQFF; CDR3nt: TGTGCCAGCAGTTCCAACCTAGCGGGATGGCAGTTCTTC
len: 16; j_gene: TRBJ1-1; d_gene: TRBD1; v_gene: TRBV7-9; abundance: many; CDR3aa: CASSLPRTGLNTEAFF; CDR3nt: TGTGCCAGCAGCTTACCTAGGACAGGCCTGAACACTGAAGCTTTCTTT
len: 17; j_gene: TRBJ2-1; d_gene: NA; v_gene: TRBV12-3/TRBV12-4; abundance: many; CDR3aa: CASSFGFKQNTYNEQFF; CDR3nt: TGTGCCAGCAGTTTCGGGTTCAAACAGAATACCTACAATGAGCAGTTCTTC
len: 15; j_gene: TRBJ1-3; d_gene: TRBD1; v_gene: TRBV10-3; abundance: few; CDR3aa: CAADRGSLSGNTIYF; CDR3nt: TGTGCCGCTGACAGGGGGTCCCTCTCTGGAAACACCATATATTTT
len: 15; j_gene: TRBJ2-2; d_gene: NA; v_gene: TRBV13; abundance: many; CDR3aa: CASSLGGAGTGELFF; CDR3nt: TGTGCCAGCAGCTTAGGGGGCGCGGGAACCGGGGAGCTGTTTTTT
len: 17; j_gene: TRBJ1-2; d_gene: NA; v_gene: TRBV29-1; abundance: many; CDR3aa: CSVEIGATSRQVYGYTF; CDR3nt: TGCAGCGTTGAAATTGGGGCGACCAGCCGACAGGTCTATGGCTACACCTTC
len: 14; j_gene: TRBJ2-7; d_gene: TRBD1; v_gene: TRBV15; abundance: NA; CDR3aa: CATSTRDSAHEQYF; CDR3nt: TGTGCCACCAGCACCCGGGACAGTGCCCACGAGCAGTACTTC
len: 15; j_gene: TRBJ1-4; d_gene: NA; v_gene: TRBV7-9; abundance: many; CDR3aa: CASSWALEPNEKLFF; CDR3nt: TGTGCCAGCAGCTGGGCCTTAGAGCCTAATGAAAAACTGTTTTTT
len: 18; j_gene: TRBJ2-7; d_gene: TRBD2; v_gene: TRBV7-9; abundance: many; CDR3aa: CASSLARLAGGIGVEQYF; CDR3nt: TGTGCCAGCAGCTTAGCGCGACTAGCGGGAGGCATTGGCGTCGAGCAGTACTTC
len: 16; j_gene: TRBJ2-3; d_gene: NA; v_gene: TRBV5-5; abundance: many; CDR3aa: CASSLGRPKKTDTQYF; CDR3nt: TGTGCCAGCAGCTTGGGCAGGCCCAAAAAGACAGATACGCAGTATTTT
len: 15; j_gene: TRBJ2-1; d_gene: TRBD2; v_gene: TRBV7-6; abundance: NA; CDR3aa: CASSRGAGGRDEQFF; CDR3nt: TGTGCCAGCAGTCGTGGAGCGGGAGGTCGGGATGAGCAGTTCTTC
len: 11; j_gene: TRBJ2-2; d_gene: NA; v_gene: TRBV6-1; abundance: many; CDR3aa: CASTNTGELFF; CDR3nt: TGTGCCAGCACCAACACCGGGGAGCTGTTTTTT
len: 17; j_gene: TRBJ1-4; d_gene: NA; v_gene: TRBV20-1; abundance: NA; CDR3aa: CRCRSRGLRTTNENLFF; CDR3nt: TGCAGATGTAGAAGCAGGGGATTAAGGACAACTAATGAAAATCTGTTTTTT
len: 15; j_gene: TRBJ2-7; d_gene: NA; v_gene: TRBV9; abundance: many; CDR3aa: CASSVEGSPLLEQYF; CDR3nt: TGTGCCAGCAGCGTAGAGGGGAGCCCCCTCTTGGAGCAGTACTTC
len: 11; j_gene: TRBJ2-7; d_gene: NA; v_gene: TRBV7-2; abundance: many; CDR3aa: CASIPQAGQYF; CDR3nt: TGTGCCAGCATCCCTCAAGCAGGGCAGTACTTC
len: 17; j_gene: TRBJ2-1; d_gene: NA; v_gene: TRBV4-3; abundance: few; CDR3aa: CASSQGQGVTSYNEQFF; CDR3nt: TGCGCCAGCAGCCAAGGACAAGGGGTTACGTCCTACAATGAGCAGTTCTTC
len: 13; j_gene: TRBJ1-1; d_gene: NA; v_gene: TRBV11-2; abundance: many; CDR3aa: CASSLQGYTEAFF; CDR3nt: TGTGCCAGCAGTCTACAGGGATACACTGAAGCTTTCTTT
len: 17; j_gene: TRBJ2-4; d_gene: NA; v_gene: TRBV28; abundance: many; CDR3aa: CASSLFRDVLAKNIQYF; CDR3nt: TGTGCCAGCAGTTTATTCAGGGATGTACTTGCCAAAAACATTCAGTACTTC
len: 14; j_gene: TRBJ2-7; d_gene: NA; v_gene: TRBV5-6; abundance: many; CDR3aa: CASSPGLGSYEQYF; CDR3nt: TGTGCCAGCAGCCCCGGACTGGGTTCCTACGAGCAGTACTTC
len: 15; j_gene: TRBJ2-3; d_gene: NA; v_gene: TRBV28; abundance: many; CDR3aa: CASSLETHSTDTQYF; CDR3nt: TGTGCCAGCAGTTTAGAGACTCACAGCACAGATACGCAGTATTTT
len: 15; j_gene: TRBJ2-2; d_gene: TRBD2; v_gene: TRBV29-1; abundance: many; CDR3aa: CSVEETSVNTGELFF; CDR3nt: TGCAGCGTTGAAGAGACTAGCGTGAACACCGGGGAGCTGTTTTTT
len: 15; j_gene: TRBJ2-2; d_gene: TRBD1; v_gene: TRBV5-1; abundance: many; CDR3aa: CASRPGTGNTGELFF; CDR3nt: TGCGCCAGCCGCCCCGGGACAGGGAACACCGGGGAGCTGTTTTTT
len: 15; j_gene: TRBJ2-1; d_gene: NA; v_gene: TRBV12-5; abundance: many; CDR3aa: CASGLSVRGDNEQFF; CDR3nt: TGTGCTAGTGGTTTGTCCGTACGAGGGGACAATGAGCAGTTCTTC
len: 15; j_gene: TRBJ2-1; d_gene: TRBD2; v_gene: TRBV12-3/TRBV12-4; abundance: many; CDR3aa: CASSFYSGAYNEQFF; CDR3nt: TGTGCCAGCAGTTTCTATAGCGGGGCCTACAATGAGCAGTTCTTC
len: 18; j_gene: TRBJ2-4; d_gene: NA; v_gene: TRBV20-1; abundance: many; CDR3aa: CSASGGGHNLLAKNIQYF; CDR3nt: TGCAGTGCTAGCGGAGGGGGCCACAACCTCTTAGCCAAAAACATTCAGTACTTC
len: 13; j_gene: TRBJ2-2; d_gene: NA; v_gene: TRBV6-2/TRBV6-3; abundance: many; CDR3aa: CASSYLDTGELFF; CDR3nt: TGTGCCAGCAGTTACTTGGACACCGGGGAGCTGTTTTTT
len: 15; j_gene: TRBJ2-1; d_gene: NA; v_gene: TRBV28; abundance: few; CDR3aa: CASSIVRGGYNEQFF; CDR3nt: TGTGCCAGCAGTATAGTCAGGGGTGGGTACAATGAGCAGTTCTTC
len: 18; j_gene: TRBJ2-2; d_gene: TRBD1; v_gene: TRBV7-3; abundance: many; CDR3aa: CASSLLRPRTGVTGELFF; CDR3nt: TGTGCCAGCAGCTTACTACGTCCCCGGACAGGGGTGACCGGGGAGCTGTTTTTT